This TCR beta chain derives from a study of T cell responses to AZD1222 COVID-19 vaccine. Notes on the study in general: Spike-specific TCR breadth and depth grew following two AZD1222 doses. Reportedly, nearly half the spike-specific TCRs target unmutated variant regions. Donor demographics were predominantly white British with a female majority; clonal diversity may be underestimated. Vaccine-related CD4 TCRs covered spike, predominating at 160-218 and 743-854.

Profiled with immunoSEQ multiplex PCR; TCRdb holds only in-frame clones, not every one. The repertoire holds 90,000 to 150,000 clones, with 87% as singletons. With respect to this clone: Its antigen is not known.

This TCR derives from an adult who received the AZD1222 COVID-19 vaccine. This specimen was peripheral blood, taken 28 days after the second AZD1222 dose.

The CDR3 spells CASSLNRNYNSPLHF. CDR3 nucleotides: TGTGCCAGCAGCTTAAATCGGAACTATAATTCACCCCTCCACTTT. The chain employs TRBV5-5 and TRBJ1-6; D call uncertain. The CDR3 contains 15 residues. Germline V gene lookup returns CDR1 SGHKS and CDR2 YYEKEE (reference sequence). V was clipped by 2 bases and J by 3 bases, with 9 bases between them.